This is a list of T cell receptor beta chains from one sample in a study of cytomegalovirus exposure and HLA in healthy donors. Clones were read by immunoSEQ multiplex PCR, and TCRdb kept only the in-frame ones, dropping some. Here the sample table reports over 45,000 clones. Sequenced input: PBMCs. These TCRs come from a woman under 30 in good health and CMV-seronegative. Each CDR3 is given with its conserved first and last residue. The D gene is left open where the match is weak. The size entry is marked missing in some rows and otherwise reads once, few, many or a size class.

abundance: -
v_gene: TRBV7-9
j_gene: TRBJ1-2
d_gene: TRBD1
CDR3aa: CASSRTGVLGYTF
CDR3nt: TGTGCCAGCAGCCGGACAGGGGTGCTTGGCTACACCTTC

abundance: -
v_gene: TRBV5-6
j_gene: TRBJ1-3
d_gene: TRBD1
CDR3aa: CASSLRQGVNTIYF
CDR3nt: TGTGCCAGCAGCTTGCGACAGGGAGTAAACACCATATATTTT

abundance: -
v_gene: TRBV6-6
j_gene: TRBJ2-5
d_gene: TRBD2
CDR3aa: CASSHYSRGAEETQYF
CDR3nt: TGTGCCAGCAGTCACTACTCGCGGGGGGCGGAGGAGACCCAGTACTTC

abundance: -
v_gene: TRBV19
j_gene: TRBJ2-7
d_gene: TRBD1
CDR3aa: CASSIGGRGYEQYF
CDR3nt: TGTGCCAGTAGTATAGGGGGCAGGGGGTACGAGCAGTACTTC

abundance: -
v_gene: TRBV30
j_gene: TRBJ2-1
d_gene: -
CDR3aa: CAWSVGRLVVANEQFF
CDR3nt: TGTGCCTGGAGTGTGGGCAGACTAGTGGTCGCCAATGAGCAGTTCTTC

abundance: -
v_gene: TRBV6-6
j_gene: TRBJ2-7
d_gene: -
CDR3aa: CASSLQGTNYEQYF
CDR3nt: TGTGCCAGCAGTTTGCAGGGCACCAACTACGAGCAGTACTTC

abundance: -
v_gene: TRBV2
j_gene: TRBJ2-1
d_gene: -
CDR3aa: CASPKRGLPANEQFF
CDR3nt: TGTGCCAGCCCCAAACGCGGACTACCTGCCAATGAGCAGTTCTTC

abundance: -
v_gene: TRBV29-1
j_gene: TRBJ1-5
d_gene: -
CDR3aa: CSAQRGANQPQHF
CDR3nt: TGCAGCGCCCAGCGAGGTGCCAATCAGCCCCAGCATTTT

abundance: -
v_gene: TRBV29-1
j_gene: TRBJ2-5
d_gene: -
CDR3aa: CSVEDPARETQYF
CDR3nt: TGCAGCGTTGAAGATCCGGCGCGGGAGACCCAGTACTTC

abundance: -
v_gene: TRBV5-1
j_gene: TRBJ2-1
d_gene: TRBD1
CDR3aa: CASSPVGTGADNEQFF
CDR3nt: TGCGCCAGCAGCCCCGTGGGGACAGGGGCCGACAATGAGCAGTTCTTC

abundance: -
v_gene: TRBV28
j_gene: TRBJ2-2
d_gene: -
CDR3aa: CASRVGDYPTGELFF
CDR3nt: TGTGCCAGCAGGGTGGGAGACTATCCCACCGGGGAGCTGTTTTTT

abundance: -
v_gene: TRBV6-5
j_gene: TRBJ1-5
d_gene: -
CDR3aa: CASSAGLRGNQPQHF
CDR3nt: TGTGCCAGCAGCGCGGGACTGCGAGGCAATCAGCCCCAGCATTTT

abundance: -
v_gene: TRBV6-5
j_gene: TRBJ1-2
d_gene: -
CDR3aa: CASSYDTYYGYTF
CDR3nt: TGTGCCAGCAGTTATGACACCTACTATGGCTACACCTTC

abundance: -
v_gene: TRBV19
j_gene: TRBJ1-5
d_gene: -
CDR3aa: CASSIRGGDNQPQHF
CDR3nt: TGTGCCAGTAGTATTCGGGGGGGGGACAATCAGCCCCAGCATTTT

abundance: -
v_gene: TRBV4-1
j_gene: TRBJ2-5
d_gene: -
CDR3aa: CASSLPGAGTGETQYF
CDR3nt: TGCGCCAGCAGCCTCCCTGGAGCAGGAACGGGGGAGACCCAGTACTTC

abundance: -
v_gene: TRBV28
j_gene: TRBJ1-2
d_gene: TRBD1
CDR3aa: CASSLTGLAYGYTF
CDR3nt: TGTGCCAGCAGTTTGACAGGGCTCGCCTATGGCTACACCTTC

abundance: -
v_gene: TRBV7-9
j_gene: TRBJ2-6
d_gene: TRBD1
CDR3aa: CASSTGQGSGAGANVLTF
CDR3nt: TGTGCCAGCAGCACCGGACAGGGGTCAGGAGCTGGGGCCAACGTCCTGACTTTC

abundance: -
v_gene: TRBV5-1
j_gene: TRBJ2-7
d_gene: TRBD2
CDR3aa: CASSLAGGGSTYEQYF
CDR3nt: TGCGCCAGCAGCTTGGCCGGGGGGGGTAGCACCTACGAGCAGTACTTC

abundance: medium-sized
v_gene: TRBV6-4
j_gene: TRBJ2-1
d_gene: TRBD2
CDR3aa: CASSDGTSVEQFF
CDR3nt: TGTGCCAGCAGTGACGGGACTAGCGTGGAGCAGTTCTTC

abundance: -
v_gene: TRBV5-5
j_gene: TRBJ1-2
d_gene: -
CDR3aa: CASSLDSARGYTF
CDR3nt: TGTGCCAGCAGTCTGGACAGCGCTCGTGGCTACACCTTC

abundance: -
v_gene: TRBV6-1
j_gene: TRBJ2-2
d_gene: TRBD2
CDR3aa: CASSEASGGTGELFF
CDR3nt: TGTGCCAGCAGTGAAGCTAGCGGGGGAACCGGGGAGCTGTTTTTT

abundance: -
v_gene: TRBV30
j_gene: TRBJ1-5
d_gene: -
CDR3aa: CAGSGDSLSNQPQHF
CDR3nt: TGTGCCGGGAGTGGGGACTCTCTCAGCAATCAGCCCCAGCATTTT

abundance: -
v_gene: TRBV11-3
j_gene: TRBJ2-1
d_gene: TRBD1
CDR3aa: CASSPTGGYSYNEQFF
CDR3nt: TGTGCCAGCAGCCCCACAGGGGGGTACTCCTACAATGAGCAGTTCTTC

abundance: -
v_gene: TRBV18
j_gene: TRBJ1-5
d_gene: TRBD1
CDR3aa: CASSRDRVGNQPQHF
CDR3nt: TGTGCCAGCTCACGTGACAGGGTTGGAAATCAGCCCCAGCATTTT

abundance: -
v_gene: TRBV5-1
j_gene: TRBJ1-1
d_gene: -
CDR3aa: CASSFTGVTEAFF
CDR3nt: TGCGCCAGCAGCTTTACGGGGGTTACTGAAGCTTTCTTT

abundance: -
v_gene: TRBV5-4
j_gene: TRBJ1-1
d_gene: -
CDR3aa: CASSLEAGGTEAFF
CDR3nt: TGTGCCAGCAGCTTAGAAGCCGGCGGCACTGAAGCTTTCTTT

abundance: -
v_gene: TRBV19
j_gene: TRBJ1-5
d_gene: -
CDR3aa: CASSIGGWLRPSSNQPQHF
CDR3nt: TGTGCCAGTAGTATAGGAGGCTGGCTGAGGCCCTCTTCAAATCAGCCCCAGCATTTT

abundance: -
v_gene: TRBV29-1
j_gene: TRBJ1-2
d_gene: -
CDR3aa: CSVEHGYGYTF
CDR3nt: TGCAGCGTTGAACACGGCTATGGCTACACCTTC

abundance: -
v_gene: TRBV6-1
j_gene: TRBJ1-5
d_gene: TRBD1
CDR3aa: CASSELGGQGARLQHF
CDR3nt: TGTGCCAGCAGTGAATTAGGGGGACAGGGGGCTCGGCTCCAGCATTTT

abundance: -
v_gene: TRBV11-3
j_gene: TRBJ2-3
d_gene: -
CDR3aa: CASSLEGGARLDTQYF
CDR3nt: TGTGCCAGCAGCTTAGAGGGCGGGGCACGGTTGGATACGCAGTATTTT

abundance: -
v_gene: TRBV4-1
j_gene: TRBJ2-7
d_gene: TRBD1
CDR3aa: CASSQDDTRGRAQYF
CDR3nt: TGCGCCAGCAGCCAAGATGACACAAGGGGGCGGGCGCAGTACTTC

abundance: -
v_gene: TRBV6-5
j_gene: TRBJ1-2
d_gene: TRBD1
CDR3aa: CASSSPRTGDPYGYTF
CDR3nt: TGTGCCAGCAGTTCACCCCGGACAGGGGATCCCTATGGCTACACCTTC

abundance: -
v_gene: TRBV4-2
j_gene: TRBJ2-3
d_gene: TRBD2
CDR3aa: CASSQYPSGGAETDKQYF
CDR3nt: TGTGCCAGCAGCCAATATCCTAGCGGGGGGGCGGAGACAGATAAGCAGTATTTT

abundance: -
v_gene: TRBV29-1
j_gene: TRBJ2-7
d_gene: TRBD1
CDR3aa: CSVRQGLGAYEQYF
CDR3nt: TGCAGCGTACGACAGGGATTGGGGGCCTACGAGCAGTACTTC

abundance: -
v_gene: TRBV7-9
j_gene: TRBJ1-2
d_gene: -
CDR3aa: CASSLEAGTILYGYTF
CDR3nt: TGTGCCAGCAGCTTAGAGGCAGGCACCATCCTCTATGGCTACACCTTC

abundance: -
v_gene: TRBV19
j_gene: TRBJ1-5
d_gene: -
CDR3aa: CASPYRGQGLPPHQPQHF
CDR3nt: TGTGCCAGTCCCTACCGCGGGCAGGGGCTACCCCCCCATCAGCCCCAGCATTTT

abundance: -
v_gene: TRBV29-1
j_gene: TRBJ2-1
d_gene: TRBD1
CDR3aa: CSASGQGTGNEQFF
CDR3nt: TGCAGCGCGTCGGGACAGGGAACGGGGAATGAGCAGTTCTTC